The clone carrying this TCR beta chain was detected a few times. No antigen is known for it. These data are taken from a study of T cell repertoires in cytomegalovirus infection. Study conclusions and caveats: Ex vivo, HLA-C-restricted CMV-specific TCR beta clonotypes prevailed over the rest of the response.

CDR3 length equals 15 residues. With 0 bases removed from V and 6 bases from J, the gap between germline ends came to 12 bases. Germline values: CDR1 SEHNR, CDR2 FQNEAQ (reference sequence). TCRdb reanalysed the reads using MiXCR and keeps one entry per CDR3 protein. The sample records 140,000 to 150,000 distinct CDR3 sequences, 32% being singletons. The chain carries TRBV7-9 and TRBJ2-1; no definite D call. The clonotype was recovered from a human donor in good health (CMV status not recorded). Some clones in this sample may be carry-over from other donors' samples. The sample in question was CD8+ T cells from cultured PBMCs, obtained from culture after CMV antigen stimulation. This CDR3 reads CASSLAGEISNEQFF. The CDR3 DNA reads as TGTGCCAGCAGCTTAGCAGGAGAGATTAGCAATGAGCAGTTCTTC. The full variable domain, in which reference TRBV7-9 and TRBJ2-1 provide the parts outside the CDR3, is DTGVSQNPRHKITKRGQNVTFRCDPISEHNRLYWYRQTLGQGPEFLTYFQNEAQLEKSRLLSDRFSAERPKGSFSTLEIQRTEQGDSAMYLCASSLAGEISNEQFFGPGTRLTVL.